Each of the 23 T cell receptor beta chains below was sequenced from the same sample in a study of T-cell reconstitution after alpha-beta-depleted transplantation in children. Preparation of the TCRbeta library used unique molecular identifiers. TCRdb reprocessed the PCR reads with MiXCR, giving one entry per CDR3 protein. Of a few hundred thousand distinct CDR3 sequences in the sample, over 10% were seen once. The sequenced sample was PBMCs, mostly from graft donor cells, obtained 360 days after TCRalphabeta/CD19-depleted stem cell transplant. Every receptor here comes from a male patient between 5 and 17 years old who had a stem cell transplant for acute myeloid leukemia, so the T cells may come from the graft donor.

This clonotype has just a few counts. J is TRBJ2-7 and V is TRBV28, with 10 bases fitting TRBD2. With 2 bases clipped from V and 1 base from J, the junction kept 8 bases outside the gene matches. The CDR3 has 17 amino acids. Germline values: CDR1 MDHEN, CDR2 SYDVKM. The CDR3 loop is CASSLRASGSKSYEQYF. CDR3 nucleotide sequence: TGTGCCAGCAGTTTACGGGCTAGCGGGAGCAAATCCTACGAGCAGTACTTC.

In this sample, this clonotype turned up many times. The chain joins TRBV12-3 or TRBV12-4 to TRBJ1-1; D unclear. V lost 6 bases and J 8 bases, leaving 10 bases between the germline ends. The CDR3 runs 11 residues. This CDR3 is CASRRLGEAFF. The DNA for the CDR3 is TGTGCCAGCAGGCGATTAGGGGAAGCTTTCTTT.

This clonotype has only a few counts. The chain recombines TRBV20-1 with TRBJ2-7; 10 nucleotides line up with TRBD1. Trimming took 4 bases from V and 4 from J; bases not matched to a gene: 4. The CDR3 spans 13 residues. The germline gives CDR1 DFQATT, CDR2 SNEGSKA (reference sequence). The CDR3 DNA sequence: TGCAGTGCTACGGACAGGGGGATGTACGAGCAGTACTTC. This translates into CSATDRGMYEQYF.

This clonotype has at least ten counts. This chain connects TRBV9 to TRBJ2-1, with a weak D call TRBD2 (6 bases). CDR3 size: 13 residues. V lost 3 bases and J 10 bases, leaving 14 bases between the germline ends. Per the germline V gene, CDR1 is SGDLS and CDR2 is YYNGEE. Written as DNA, the CDR3 is TGTGCCAGCAGCGCCACCGGGACTTGGGAGCAGTTCTTC. Residues: CASSATGTWEQFF.

The rearrangement links TRBV5-1 to TRBJ1-3; no reliable D call. From germline, CDR1 is SGHRS and CDR2 YFSETQ. The length of the CDR3 is 17 residues. Trimming took off 4 bases at V and 0 bases at J, with 17 bases between the two ends. CDR3 region: CASSLEGGRYSGNTIYF. The CDR3 coding sequence is TGCGCCAGCAGCCTGGAGGGCGGCCGCTACTCTGGAAACACCATATATTTT.

The chain employs TRBV4-2 and TRBJ2-7, with a tentative D call TRBD2 (6 bases). This CDR3 comprises 14 residues. Between the trimmed V and J ends, which lost 1 base and 2 bases, there was a span of 9 bases. Looked up from germline, CDR1 is LGHNA and CDR2 is YNFKEQ. The CDR3 DNA reads as TGTGCCAGCAGCCAAGGGCGGGGAGCCTACGAGCAGTACTTC. Its protein is CASSQGRGAYEQYF.

The chain has TRBV9 and TRBJ2-7, with D unresolved. Germline CDR1 reads SGDLS; CDR2 reads YYNGEE. This CDR3 contains 15 residues. The ends were cut back, 0 bases at V and 3 bases at J, with 13 bases in the middle. The CDR3: CASSVGIGPLYEQYF. In nucleotides, the CDR3 is TGTGCCAGCAGCGTAGGAATTGGACCGCTCTACGAGCAGTACTTC.

This clonotype was counted between two and nine times. The genes are TRBV7-2 and TRBJ1-5; no clear D gene. CDR1 is SGHTA and CDR2 is FQGNSA in the germline V gene. The CDR3 has 15 amino acids. With 1 base removed from V and 4 bases from J, the gap between germline ends came to 11 bases. The CDR3 coding sequence is TGTGCCAGCAGCTTAGAGAGTCAGGAGAATCAGCCCCAGCATTTT. Residues: CASSLESQENQPQHF.

This clonotype was seen many times. In DNA form, the CDR3 reads TGTGCCAGCTCACCACTGAACACTGAAGCTTTCTTT. The encoded protein is CASSPLNTEAFF. J is TRBJ1-1 and V is TRBV18; D is unresolved. Trimming cost V 1 base and J 0 bases, with 0 bases left between them. Germline V lookup: CDR1 KGHSH, CDR2 LQKENI. The CDR3 is 12 residues long.

This chain joins TRBV28 and TRBJ2-5, with D unresolved. This CDR3 is 13 amino acids long. In germline, CDR1 is MDHEN, CDR2 SYDVKM. Trimming pared 6 bases from V and 1 base from J, leaving 9 bases between. The CDR3 nucleotides are TGTGCCAGCAGATTAGACGGCCAAGAGACCCAGTACTTC. Encoded protein: CASRLDGQETQYF.

The chain uses TRBV4-2 and TRBJ2-6, with 15 bases lining up with TRBD2. The trim removed 2 bases at V and 0 bases at J, leaving 8 bases unmatched. Looked up from germline, CDR1 is LGHNA and CDR2 is YNFKEQ. The CDR3 extends over 21 amino acids. CDR3 nucleotide sequence: TGTGCCAGCAGCCAATTCAGGACTAGCGGGAGGGCCGGCTCTGGGGCCAACGTCCTGACTTTC. As protein: CASSQFRTSGRAGSGANVLTF.

The CDR3 bases are TGTGCCAGCAGTTGGAGCGGGGGCCACAATGAGCAGTTCTTC. Translated, it gives CASSWSGGHNEQFF. V and J are TRBV7-2 and TRBJ2-1; 8 nucleotides agree with TRBD2. This CDR3 contains 14 residues. Germline V gives CDR1 SGHTA, CDR2 FQGNSA. Trimming removed 6 bases from V and 5 bases from J; junction bases left unmatched: 6.

This clonotype appeared many times. The chain links TRBV27 to TRBJ2-1; 10 bases agree with TRBD2. Per the germline V gene, CDR1 is MNHEY and CDR2 is SMNVEV (reference sequence). The CDR3 is made up of 16 amino acids. V was pared by 6 bases and J by 7 bases, with 12 bases of the junction left unmatched. The CDR3 region has the DNA TGTGCCAGCAGCCCCCAGACTACTAGCGGGGAGAATGAGCAGTTCTTC. Amino acids: CASSPQTTSGENEQFF.

This clonotype was detected many times. The chain is built from TRBV6-2 or TRBV6-3 and TRBJ2-1; 7 bases match TRBD1. Germline values: CDR1 MNHEY, CDR2 SVGEGT. The ends lost 4 bases at V and 0 bases at J; junction bases unmatched: 9. CDR3 length equals 17 residues. This chain's CDR3 is CASSLLRDSGSYNEQFF. CDR3 nucleotide sequence: TGTGCCAGCAGTTTACTACGGGACAGTGGCTCCTACAATGAGCAGTTCTTC.

The sample holds one count of this clonotype. This may stem from a read error, because a much larger clone lies one nucleotide away. CDR3 protein: CASSFIRGARNTQAFF. In DNA form, the CDR3 reads TGTGCCAGCAGCTTTATCCGAGGGGCGAGGAACACTCAAGCTTTCTTT. The chain carries TRBV28 and TRBJ1-1, with D perhaps TRBD1 (5 bases). The germline V gene encodes CDR1 MDHEN and CDR2 SYDVKM. There are 16 residues in the CDR3.

The chain is built from TRBV11-1 and TRBJ2-3; 9 nucleotides match TRBD1. The CDR3 has 21 residues. V was pared by 5 bases and J by 2 bases, with 23 bases of the junction left unmatched. Germline V gene sequence: CDR1 SGHAT, CDR2 FQDESV (reference sequence). The CDR3 nucleotides read TGTGCCAGCAGCACAAAGGGGACAGGGCCCTTTCGGCGGGACCTCACAGATACGCAGTATTTT. Protein sequence: CASSTKGTGPFRRDLTDTQYF.

Only a few counts were recorded for this clonotype. The V gene is TRBV29-1, the J gene TRBJ1-2, with a tentative D call TRBD1 (6 bases). Germline V gene lookup returns CDR1 SQVTM and CDR2 ANQGSEA. This CDR3 comprises 16 residues. V lost 1 base and J lost 4, with 19 bases in between. The CDR3 loop is CSVEGSSKGVGYGYTF. DNA for the CDR3: TGCAGCGTTGAAGGGTCCTCAAAGGGGGTGGGCTATGGCTACACCTTC.

CDR3 amino acids: CASSYLDRLGSYNEQFF. The CDR3 DNA reads as TGTGCCAGCAGTTACTTGGACAGGTTAGGCTCCTACAATGAGCAGTTCTTC. The gene calls are TRBV6-2 or TRBV6-3 and TRBJ2-1; the match to TRBD1 covers 7 bases. Germline V gene sequence: CDR1 MNHEY, CDR2 SVGEGT. The CDR3 covers 17 residues. V lost 1 base, J lost 0 bases, and 6 bases stayed unmatched.

The rearrangement joins TRBV12-3 or TRBV12-4 to TRBJ2-3, with unresolved D. V lost 4 bases and J lost 2, with 7 bases in between. CDR3 length equals 13 residues. Here the CDR3 reads CASSWQPTDTQYF. CDR3 DNA: TGTGCCAGCAGTTGGCAGCCCACAGATACGCAGTATTTT.

This clonotype has a handful of counts. J is TRBJ2-1 and V is TRBV29-1; D call uncertain. Germline-derived CDR1 and CDR2 are SQVTM and ANQGSEA. Trimming pared 1 base from V and 4 bases from J, leaving 11 bases between. The CDR3 runs to 14 residues. In DNA, the CDR3 is TGCAGCGTTGAAGTAATGCCACTGTACAATGAGCAGTTCTTC. This translates into CSVEVMPLYNEQFF.

The CDR3 protein is CSARDGTSFTDEQFF. The CDR3 nucleotides are TGCAGTGCTAGAGATGGGACTAGCTTCACCGATGAGCAGTTCTTC. This chain connects TRBV20-1 to TRBJ2-1, with 9 bases that match TRBD2. Trimming removed 0 bases from V and 8 bases from J; junction bases left unmatched: 8. This CDR3 comprises 15 residues. CDR1 and CDR2 from the germline V gene are DFQATT and SNEGSKA (reference sequence).

The chain recombines TRBV30 with TRBJ2-1; no definite D call. CDR1 and CDR2 (germline): GTSNPN, SVGIG (reference sequence). The V and J ends lost 0 bases and 4 bases respectively, with 13 bases between them. The CDR3 has 15 residues. CDR3 region: CAWSVLYKSYNEQFF. Written as DNA, the CDR3 is TGTGCCTGGAGTGTACTTTATAAGTCTTACAATGAGCAGTTCTTC.

This clonotype was counted a few times. V gene TRBV20-1 combines with J gene TRBJ2-5, with D possibly being TRBD1 (5 bases). The CDR3 loop spans 11 amino acids. V was trimmed by 5 bases and J by 5 bases, leaving 9 bases between them. Germline V gene lookup returns CDR1 DFQATT and CDR2 SNEGSKA (reference sequence). The CDR3 DNA is TGCAGTGCTGTCAGGGTTGAGACCCAGTACTTC. Protein: CSAVRVETQYF.